This T cell receptor beta chain stems from a study of shared clonotypes between healthy human individuals. Here immunoSEQ multiplex PCR was the method, and the copy in TCRdb shows in-frame clones only, minus some. The repertoire holds around 2.1 million clones, with roughly 91% as singletons. CD45RO negativity and positive selection for CCR7 defined naive CD8 cells, a population that excluded terminally differentiated effector memory CD45RA+ cells. CDR1 and CDR2 from the germline V gene are MDHEN and SYDVKM. Trimming stripped 2 bases from V and 0 bases from J, with 34 bases between. CDR3 length: 23 amino acids.

The sequenced material came from naive CD8+ T cells from PBMCs. The TCR comes from a man aged 18 to 30 in good health. Some clones in this sample may be carry-over from other donors' samples. The chain couples TRBV28 to TRBJ2-5; D is perhaps TRBD2 (6 bases). The chain's CDR3 is CASSLNVKSVTRRYSGHQETQYF. CDR3 nucleotide sequence: TGTGCCAGCAGTTTAAATGTAAAATCGGTCACTAGAAGATATAGCGGACACCAAGAGACCCAGTACTTC.